The clone carrying this T cell receptor (beta chain) was observed a single time. The sample belongs to a study of T cell changes during pregnancy in multiple sclerosis. Clones were sequenced by immunoSEQ multiplex PCR, and TCRdb holds only the in-frame ones, with some missing. Among tens of thousands of clones listed, approximately 93% were seen once. The CDR3 has 14 amino acids. The V end was cut by 0 bases, the J end by 3 bases, with 9 bases between. Germline CDR1 reads LNHNV; CDR2 reads YYDKDF (reference sequence). The sequencing used peripheral blood, collected in the second trimester of pregnancy. The receptor was derived from a female donor with multiple sclerosis, enrolled in a pregnancy study. V usage is TRBV15 and J usage is TRBJ2-7; D not resolved. The CDR3 sequence is CATSRDPQVYEQYF. The CDR3 DNA reads as TGTGCCACCAGCAGAGATCCCCAGGTCTACGAGCAGTACTTC.